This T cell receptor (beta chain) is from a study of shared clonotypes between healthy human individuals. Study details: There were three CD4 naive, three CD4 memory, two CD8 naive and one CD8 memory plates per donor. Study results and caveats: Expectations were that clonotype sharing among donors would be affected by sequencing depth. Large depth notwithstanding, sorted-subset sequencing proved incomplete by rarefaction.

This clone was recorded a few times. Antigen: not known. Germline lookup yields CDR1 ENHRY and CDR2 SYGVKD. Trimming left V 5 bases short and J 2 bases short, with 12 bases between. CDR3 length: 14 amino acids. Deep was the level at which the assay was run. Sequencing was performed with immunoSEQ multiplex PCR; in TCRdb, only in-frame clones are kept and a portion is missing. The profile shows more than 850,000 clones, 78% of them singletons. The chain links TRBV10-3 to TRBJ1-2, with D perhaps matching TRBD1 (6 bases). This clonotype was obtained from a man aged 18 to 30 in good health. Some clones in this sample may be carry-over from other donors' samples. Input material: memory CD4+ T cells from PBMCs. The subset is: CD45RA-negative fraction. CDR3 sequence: CAISPQGENYGYTF. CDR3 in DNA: TGTGCCATCAGTCCACAGGGAGAGAACTATGGCTACACCTTC.